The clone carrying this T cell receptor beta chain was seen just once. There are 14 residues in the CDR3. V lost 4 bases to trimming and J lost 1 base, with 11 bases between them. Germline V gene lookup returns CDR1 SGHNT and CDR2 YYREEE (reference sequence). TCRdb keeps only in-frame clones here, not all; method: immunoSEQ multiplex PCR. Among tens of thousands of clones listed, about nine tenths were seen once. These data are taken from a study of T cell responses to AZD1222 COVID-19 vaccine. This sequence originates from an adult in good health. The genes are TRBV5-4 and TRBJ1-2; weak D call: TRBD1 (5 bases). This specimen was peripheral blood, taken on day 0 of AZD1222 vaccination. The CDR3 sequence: CASSEGTVNYGYTF. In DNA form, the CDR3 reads TGTGCCAGCAGCGAGGGGACTGTTAACTATGGCTACACCTTC.